These 29 T cell receptor beta chains originate from one sample sequenced in a study of T cell responses to AZD1222 COVID-19 vaccine. TCRdb's table, derived via immunoSEQ multiplex PCR, lists solely in-frame clones and lacks some. The sample contains roughly 130,000 clones, roughly 94% of which appear only once. The sample here was peripheral blood, taken on day 0 of AZD1222 vaccination. These receptors all stem from an adult in good health.

This chain links TRBV19 with TRBJ2-1; perhaps TRBD2 as D (6 bases). Trimming stripped 6 bases from V and 9 bases from J, with 18 bases between. Germline V lookup: CDR1 LNHDA, CDR2 SQIVND (reference sequence). The CDR3 sequence is 14 residues long. The CDR3 loop reads CASRRGRGSGEQFF. CDR3 nucleotide sequence: TGTGCCAGTAGGAGAGGACGGGGGTCTGGTGAGCAGTTCTTC.

This chain links TRBV5-1 with TRBJ2-3; 8 nucleotides match TRBD1. The CDR3 is 13 amino acids. The germline CDR1 and CDR2 sequences are SGHRS and YFSETQ. V lost 9 bases and J lost 2; bases outside the gene matches: 5. The CDR3 coding sequence is TGCGCCACCAGACAGGGGCCCACAGATACGCAGTATTTT. Translation gives CATRQGPTDTQYF. The full variable domain, its missing parts supplied by reference TRBV5-1 and TRBJ2-3, is KAGVTQTPRYLIKTRGQQVTLSCSPISGHRSVSWYQQTPGQGLQFLFEYFSETQRNKGNFPGRFSGRQFSNSRSEMNVSTLELGDSALYLCATRQGPTDTQYFGPGTRLTVL.

The chain links TRBV7-9 to TRBJ1-1; possible D gene TRBD1, 5 bases. The germline V and J ends were trimmed by 3 bases and 11 bases, with 13 bases remaining between them. Germline V gene sequence: CDR1 SEHNR, CDR2 FQNEAQ (reference sequence). The CDR3 extends over 12 amino acids. CDR3 sequence (DNA): TGTGCCAGCAGCTTGGGGACCAGGGCGGCTTTCTTT. This codes for CASSLGTRAAFF.

CDR3 sequence (DNA): TGCGCCAGCAGTACCCTAAGGGGGGCTTCCAAAAACATTCAGTACTTC. Encoded protein: CASSTLRGASKNIQYF. V usage is TRBV23-1 and J usage is TRBJ2-4; D may correspond to TRBD1 or TRBD2 (6 bases each). TRBV23-1 carries the ORF label, with uncertain function. V was clipped by 5 bases and J by 2 bases, with 16 bases between them. CDR3 size: 16 residues.

The gene calls are TRBV12-3 or TRBV12-4 and TRBJ2-1; D is perhaps TRBD2 (6 bases). The CDR3 length is 13 residues. Deletions cut 10 bases from V and 0 bases from J, with 10 bases between. The CDR3 DNA reads as TGTGCCACCCCTAGCGTCTCCTACAATGAGCAGTTCTTC. It is translated as CATPSVSYNEQFF.

J is TRBJ1-4 and V is TRBV30; D gene ambiguous. The CDR3 consists of 14 residues. Germline-derived CDR1 and CDR2 are GTSNPN and SVGIG (reference sequence). With 0 bases removed from V and 4 bases from J, the gap between germline ends came to 9 bases. The CDR3 is CAWSVGTVNEKLFF. CDR3 nucleotides: TGTGCCTGGAGTGTGGGTACCGTTAATGAAAAACTGTTTTTT.

The V call is TRBV7-9, the J call TRBJ1-1, with D perhaps matching TRBD1 (6 bases). The CDR3 contains 16 residues. Germline CDR1 reads SEHNR; CDR2 reads FQNEAQ (reference sequence). With 11 bases removed from V and 3 bases from J, the gap between germline ends came to 25 bases. The DNA of the CDR3 is TGTGCCGGTCACAGGGCGGGGATTTCTTGGTACACTGAAGCTTTCTTT. Translating gives CAGHRAGISWYTEAFF.

The chain is built from TRBV3-1 (or the pseudogene TRBV3-2) and TRBJ2-2, with D possibly TRBD1 on 6 matching bases. This CDR3 is built from 17 residues. Germline V gene data show CDR1 as LGHDT and CDR2 as YNNKEL (reference sequence). Trimming pared 4 bases from V and 5 bases from J, leaving 20 bases between. DNA for the CDR3: TGTGCCAGCAGCCGACATGACGCAGGGGTGAGGACCGGGGAGCTGTTTTTT. Translating gives CASSRHDAGVRTGELFF.

V is TRBV7-9 and J is TRBJ2-2; tentatively, D is TRBD1 (5 bases). The CDR3 contains 16 residues. The V and J ends lost 4 bases and 1 base respectively, with 13 bases between them. In germline, CDR1 is SEHNR, CDR2 FQNEAQ (reference sequence). CDR3 residues: CASSSPAGWNTGELFF. CDR3 sequence (DNA): TGTGCCAGCAGCTCCCCTGCAGGGTGGAACACCGGGGAGCTGTTTTTT. The entire variable domain, with the rest obtained from reference TRBV7-9 and TRBJ2-2, is as follows: DTGVSQNPRHKITKRGQNVTFRCDPISEHNRLYWYRQTLGQGPEFLTYFQNEAQLEKSRLLSDRFSAERPKGSFSTLEIQRTEQGDSAMYLCASSSPAGWNTGELFFGEGSRLTVL.

This clone was detected only once. This rearrangement joins TRBV4-2 to TRBJ2-7; D may match TRBD1 or TRBD2 (5 bases each). The CDR3 totals 16 residues. V lost 1 base, J lost 4 bases, and 17 bases lay in between. Germline CDR1 LGHNA, CDR2 YNFKEQ. CDR3 amino acids: CASSQGPGTQGYEQYF. In DNA, the CDR3 is TGTGCCAGCAGCCAAGGCCCCGGGACGCAAGGATACGAGCAGTACTTC.

The J gene is TRBJ2-3, the V gene TRBV28; 10 bases are a match to TRBD2. V lost 7 bases to trimming and J lost 0 bases; unmatched junction nucleotides: 1. The CDR3 is 14 residues long. Germline lookup yields CDR1 MDHEN and CDR2 SYDVKM. CDR3 amino acids: CASKLAGSTDTQYF. In nucleotides, the CDR3 is TGTGCCAGCAAACTAGCGGGGAGCACAGATACGCAGTATTTT.

The chain links TRBV5-1 to TRBJ1-3, with TRBD1 matching 7 bases. The germline V gene encodes CDR1 SGHRS and CDR2 YFSETQ. This CDR3 spans 16 amino acids. Trimming cost V 4 bases and J 0 bases; bases outside gene matches: 7. The CDR3 DNA is TGCGCCAGCAGCCCAAGGACAGGCCTCTCTGGAAACACCATATATTTT. Amino acids: CASSPRTGLSGNTIYF.

The chain uses TRBV2 and TRBJ2-7, with 8 bases lining up with TRBD1. The ends lost 6 bases at V and 2 bases at J; junction bases unmatched: 3. This CDR3 has 13 amino acids. Germline V lookup: CDR1 SNHLY, CDR2 FYNNEI. CDR3 bases: TGTGCCAGCAGGACAGGGGTAACCTACGAGCAGTACTTC. The encoded protein is CASRTGVTYEQYF.

This rearrangement joins TRBV7-9 to TRBJ2-1, with 12 bases that match TRBD2. V shed 5 bases, J shed 2 bases, and the junction held 4 bases outside the gene matches. CDR3 length: 16 residues. Looked up from germline, CDR1 is SEHNR and CDR2 is FQNEAQ (reference sequence). CDR3 in amino acids: CASSARLAGAYNEQFF. CDR3 DNA sequence: TGTGCCAGCAGCGCCAGACTAGCGGGGGCCTACAATGAGCAGTTCTTC.

The V call is TRBV7-6, the J call TRBJ1-6; 7 positions agree with TRBD1. This CDR3 contains 18 residues. Looked up from germline, CDR1 is SGHVS and CDR2 is FNYEAQ. V shed 4 bases and J 6 bases; nucleotides not matched to a gene: 15. As DNA, the CDR3 is TGTGCCAGCAGCTCCATCGTAGGAACGACAGGGTCTAATTCACCCCTCCACTTT. It codes for CASSSIVGTTGSNSPLHF.

The chain is built from TRBV9 and TRBJ2-3, with a possible D match to TRBD2 (6 bases). The CDR3 has 17 amino acids. Trimming left V 0 bases short and J 3 bases short, with 17 bases between. CDR1 and CDR2 from the germline V gene are SGDLS and YYNGEE. DNA for the CDR3: TGTGCCAGCAGCGTAGGAGGGAGGCCCGGAAGTACAGATACGCAGTATTTT. Protein product: CASSVGGRPGSTDTQYF.

Only one count was recorded for this clone. In the same sample, other DNA sequences code for this CDR3. The chain couples TRBV7-2 to TRBJ2-7; TRBD2 matches at 11 bases. This CDR3 has 15 residues. Germline loops: CDR1 SGHTA, CDR2 FQGNSA. Germline trimming cut 5 bases from V and 1 base from J; bases unmatched to any gene: 4. DNA of the CDR3: TGTGCCAGCAGCCCCAGACTAGCGGGGTCCTACGAGCAGTACTTC. Protein: CASSPRLAGSYEQYF.

V usage is TRBV23-1 and J usage is TRBJ1-3; TRBD1 matches at 9 bases. TRBV23-1 is designated an ORF whose function remains uncertain. Trimming at V came to 4 bases and at J to 4 bases, leaving 11 bases not matched to a gene. The CDR3 runs 17 residues. This chain's CDR3 is CASSPGGTGPQGNTIYF. The CDR3 DNA reads as TGCGCCAGCAGTCCAGGGGGGACAGGGCCCCAGGGAAACACCATATATTTT.

This chain uses TRBV9 with TRBJ1-2; possible D gene TRBD1, 6 bases. The length of the CDR3 is 16 residues. Germline lookup yields CDR1 SGDLS and CDR2 YYNGEE. Trimming removed 3 bases at V and 5 bases at J, with 20 bases between. The CDR3 DNA reads as TGTGCCAGCAGCGAGTTCTCAGAACAGGGACCGTATGGCTACACCTTC. Translated, it gives CASSEFSEQGPYGYTF.

The chain employs TRBV18 and TRBJ2-7; possible D gene TRBD2, 6 bases. V lost 2 bases, J lost 2 bases, and 10 bases lay in between. CDR3 length: 14 residues. Germline loops: CDR1 KGHSH, CDR2 LQKENI. In DNA, the CDR3 is TGTGCCAGCTCACCATTCGGGGGAGCCTACGAGCAGTACTTC. Amino acid sequence: CASSPFGGAYEQYF.

The chain carries TRBV19 and TRBJ1-4, with TRBD1 as a possible D gene (6 bases). Trimming pared 5 bases from V and 15 bases from J, leaving 16 bases between. Per the germline V gene, CDR1 is LNHDA and CDR2 is SQIVND (reference sequence). CDR3 size: 12 residues. The chain's CDR3 is CASSDRSSVLFF. DNA of the CDR3: TGTGCCAGTAGTGACAGGTCCTCGGTATTGTTTTTT.

This clone was counted once. This rearrangement joins TRBV2 to TRBJ2-7; 7 nucleotides line up with TRBD1. V was pared by 7 bases and J by 0 bases, with 9 bases of the junction left unmatched. Germline V lookup: CDR1 SNHLY, CDR2 FYNNEI. This CDR3 spans 15 amino acids. CDR3 DNA: TGTGCCAGCACCCAGACCGGGACAGTCTCCTACGAGCAGTACTTC. It specifies CASTQTGTVSYEQYF.

The chain is built from TRBV24-1 and TRBJ2-2; D call uncertain. The CDR3 is 12 residues long. Trimming left V 1 base short and J 7 bases short, with 3 bases between. Germline V gene data show CDR1 as KGHDR and CDR2 as SFDVKD. The CDR3 nucleotides are TGTGCCACCAGTGATTTTAACGGGGAGCTGTTTTTT. This codes for CATSDFNGELFF.

This sequence joins TRBV9 and TRBJ1-2; D is perhaps TRBD1 (5 bases). Trimming removed 5 bases from V and 4 bases from J, with 15 bases in between. Germline V gives CDR1 SGDLS, CDR2 YYNGEE. This CDR3 region has 14 residues. CDR3 loop: CASRTGGRSYGYTF. The CDR3 DNA is TGTGCCAGCAGAACGGGGGGAAGGAGCTATGGCTACACCTTC.

This clone was seen a few times. The chain combines TRBV10-3 with TRBJ1-5; D remains unclear. The germline gives CDR1 ENHRY, CDR2 SYGVKD. Trimming stripped 7 bases from V and 5 bases from J, with 12 bases between. The CDR3 contains 13 residues. The CDR3 DNA reads as TGTGCCATCAAGAAGGGTGGGGATCAGCCCCAGCATTTT. Translation: CAIKKGGDQPQHF.

The chain employs TRBV5-4 and TRBJ2-1; maybe TRBD1 (6 bases). V lost 2 bases and J 0 bases, leaving 12 bases between the germline ends. CDR3 length equals 16 residues. The germline V gene encodes CDR1 SGHNT and CDR2 YYREEE (reference sequence). CDR3 bases: TGTGCCAGCAGCTTTGGGGGCCTGAGCTCCTACAATGAGCAGTTCTTC. Translated: CASSFGGLSSYNEQFF.

This chain connects TRBV27 to TRBJ1-6; the D gene is possibly TRBD1 (5 bases). V lost 3 bases to trimming and J lost 2 bases, with 17 bases between them. Per germline, CDR1 MNHEY and CDR2 SMNVEV (reference sequence). This CDR3 is built from 18 residues. The CDR3 DNA follows: TGTGCCAGCAGTTTTTTATTCCGGGGCGCGACCTATAATTCACCCCTCCACTTT. Translation: CASSFLFRGATYNSPLHF.

The chain recombines TRBV6-6 with TRBJ2-3; 11 bases agree with TRBD2. Germline CDR1 MNHNY, CDR2 SVGAGI (reference sequence). Unmatched junction bases numbered 9, after V lost 5 bases and J lost 2 bases. The CDR3 is 17 amino acids. The CDR3 is CASSQMTSGASTDTQYF. For the CDR3, the DNA is TGTGCCAGCAGTCAGATGACTAGCGGGGCCTCCACAGATACGCAGTATTTT.

The V and J genes are TRBV2 and TRBJ2-5; TRBD2 matches at 9 bases. J gave up 3 bases and V 7 bases, and 6 bases lay outside the gene matches. CDR1 and CDR2 (germline): SNHLY, FYNNEI. The CDR3 totals 14 residues. This CDR3 is CASIAGLAKETQYF. The CDR3 nucleotides read TGTGCCAGCATCGCCGGACTAGCGAAAGAGACCCAGTACTTC.